This T cell receptor beta chain was retrieved from a study of human T cells and chemical hapten exposure. Study in general: Among samples, TCR yields varied mainly because of small differences in pooled library volume. General observations from the study: Sensitizing with DPC caused no change in TCRs above 1 in 1000 frequency.

Attachment of unique molecular identifiers to individual cDNA molecules was performed in the library. Using its own MiXCR run on the 5' RACE reads, TCRdb lists one record per CDR3 protein. Here the sample spans about 81,000 distinct CDR3 sequences, roughly 8.4% being singletons. The V gene end was trimmed by 0 bases and the J gene end by 4 bases; junction bases not matched to a gene: 1. CDR1 is SGHVS, CDR2 FNYEAQ, per germline. The CDR3 consists of 16 residues. On this clonotype itself: As yet, its antigen is unknown.

Sequencing started from total RNA isolated from unfractionated whole blood. The chain employs TRBV7-6 and TRBJ2-2; 11 positions match TRBD1. This clonotype was obtained from a male donor in good health. The CDR3 nucleotides are TGTGCCAGCAGCTTAGCCGGGACAGGGGGCACCGGGGAGCTGTTTTTT. Translation gives CASSLAGTGGTGELFF. Drawing the rest from reference TRBV7-6 and TRBJ2-2, the complete variable domain is GAGVSQSPRYKVTKRGQDVALRCDPISGHVSLYWYRQALGQGPEFLTYFNYEAQQDKSGLPNDRFSAERPEGSISTLTIQRTEQRDSAMYRCASSLAGTGGTGELFFGEGSRLTVL.